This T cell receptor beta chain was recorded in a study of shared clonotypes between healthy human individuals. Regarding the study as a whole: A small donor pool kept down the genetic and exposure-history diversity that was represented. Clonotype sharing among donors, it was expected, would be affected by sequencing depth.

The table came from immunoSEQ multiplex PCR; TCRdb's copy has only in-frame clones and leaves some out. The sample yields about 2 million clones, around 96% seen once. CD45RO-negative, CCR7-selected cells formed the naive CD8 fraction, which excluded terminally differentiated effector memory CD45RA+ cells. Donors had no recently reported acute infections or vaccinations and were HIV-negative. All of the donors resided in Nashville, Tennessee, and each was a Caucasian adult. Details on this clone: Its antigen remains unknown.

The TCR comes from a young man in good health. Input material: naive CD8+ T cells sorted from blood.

Here the CDR3 DNA reads TGTGCCAGCAGCTTGGGAGCTGAGGATACGCAGTATTTT. This gives the protein CASSLGAEDTQYF. The chain uses TRBV5-6 and TRBJ2-3; D gene uncertain. The CDR3 has 13 amino acids. The germline gives CDR1 SGHDT, CDR2 YYEEEE. V was shortened by 0 bases and J by 6 bases, with 8 bases between the two germline ends.